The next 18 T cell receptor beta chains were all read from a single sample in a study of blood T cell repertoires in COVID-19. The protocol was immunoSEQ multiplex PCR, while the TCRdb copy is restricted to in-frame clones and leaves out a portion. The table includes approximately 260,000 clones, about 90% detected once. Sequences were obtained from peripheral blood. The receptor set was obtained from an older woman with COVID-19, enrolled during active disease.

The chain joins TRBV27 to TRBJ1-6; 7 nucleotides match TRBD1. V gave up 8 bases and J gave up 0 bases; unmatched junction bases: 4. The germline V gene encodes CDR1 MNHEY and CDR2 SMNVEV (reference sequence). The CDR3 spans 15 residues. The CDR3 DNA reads TGTGCCAGCCGGGGACAGAGCTCCTATAATTCACCCCTCCACTTT. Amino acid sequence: CASRGQSSYNSPLHF.

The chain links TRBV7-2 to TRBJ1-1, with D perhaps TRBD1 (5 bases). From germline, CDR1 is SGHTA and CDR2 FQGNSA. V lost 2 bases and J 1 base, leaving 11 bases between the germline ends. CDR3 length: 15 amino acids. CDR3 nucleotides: TGTGCCAGCAGCTTACGGGGACTCAAGAACACTGAAGCTTTCTTT. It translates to CASSLRGLKNTEAFF.

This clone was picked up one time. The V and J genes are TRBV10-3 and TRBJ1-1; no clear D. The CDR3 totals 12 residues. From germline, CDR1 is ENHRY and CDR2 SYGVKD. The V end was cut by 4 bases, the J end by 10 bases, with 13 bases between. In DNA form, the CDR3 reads TGTGCCATCAGTGCGGAGGGAAGTCCAGCTTTCTTT. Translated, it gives CAISAEGSPAFF.

The CDR3 region is CASSSGTGRNQPQHF. DNA of the CDR3: TGTGCCAGCAGCTCCGGGACAGGGCGCAATCAGCCCCAGCATTTT. The V call is TRBV7-2, the J call TRBJ1-5; 9 bases are shared with TRBD1. The germline gives CDR1 SGHTA, CDR2 FQGNSA. The CDR3 runs 15 residues. The V segment lost 4 bases and the J segment 2 bases; nucleotides outside the gene matches: 3.

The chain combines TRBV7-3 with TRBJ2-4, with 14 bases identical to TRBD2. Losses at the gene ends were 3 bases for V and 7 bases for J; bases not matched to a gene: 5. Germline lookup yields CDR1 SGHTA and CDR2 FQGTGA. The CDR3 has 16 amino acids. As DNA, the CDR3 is TGTGCCAGCAGCTTCGGGACTAGCGGGGGTGTGAACATTCAGTACTTC. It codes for CASSFGTSGGVNIQYF.

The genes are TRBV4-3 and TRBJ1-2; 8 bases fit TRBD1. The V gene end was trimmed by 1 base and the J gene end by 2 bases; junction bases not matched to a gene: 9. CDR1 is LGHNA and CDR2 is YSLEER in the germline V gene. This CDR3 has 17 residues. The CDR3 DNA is TGCGCCAGCAGCCAAGTCGACTTCGGGACAGGCAACTATGGCTACACCTTC. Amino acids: CASSQVDFGTGNYGYTF.

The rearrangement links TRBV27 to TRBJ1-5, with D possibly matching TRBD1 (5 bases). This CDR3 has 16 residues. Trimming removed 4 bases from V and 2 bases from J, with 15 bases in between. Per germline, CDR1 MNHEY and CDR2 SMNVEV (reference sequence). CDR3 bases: TGTGCCAGCAGTTCTTTAGGGGTTGAGGGCAATCAGCCCCAGCATTTT. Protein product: CASSSLGVEGNQPQHF.

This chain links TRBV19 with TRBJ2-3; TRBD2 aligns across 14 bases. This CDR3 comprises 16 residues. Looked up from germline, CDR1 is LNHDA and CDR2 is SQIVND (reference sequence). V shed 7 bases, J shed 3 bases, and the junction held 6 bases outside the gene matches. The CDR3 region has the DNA TGTGCCAGTACGGTAGGACTAGCGGGGGGAACAGATACGCAGTATTTT. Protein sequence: CASTVGLAGGTDTQYF.

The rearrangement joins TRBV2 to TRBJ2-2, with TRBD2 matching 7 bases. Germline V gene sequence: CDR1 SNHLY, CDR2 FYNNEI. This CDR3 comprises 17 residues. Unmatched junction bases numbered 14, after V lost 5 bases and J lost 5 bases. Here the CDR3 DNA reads TGTGCCAGCAGTTACCAAACCCCGAAACTAGCGACCGGGGAGCTGTTTTTT. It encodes CASSYQTPKLATGELFF.

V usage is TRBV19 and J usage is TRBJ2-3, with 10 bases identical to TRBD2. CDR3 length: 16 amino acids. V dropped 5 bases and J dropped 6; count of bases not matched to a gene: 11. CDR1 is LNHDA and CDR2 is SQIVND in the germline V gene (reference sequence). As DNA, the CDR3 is TGTGCCAGTAGTCCCCTCAGCGGGGGGGCACCCGATACGCAGTATTTT. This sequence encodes CASSPLSGGAPDTQYF.

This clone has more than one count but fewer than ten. The CDR3 coding sequence is TGTGCCAGCTCACATGACAGGGCCAATAGCAATCAGCCCCAGCATTTT. Its protein product is CASSHDRANSNQPQHF. J is TRBJ1-5 and V is TRBV18; 7 positions match TRBD1. This CDR3 contains 16 residues. Germline loops: CDR1 KGHSH, CDR2 LQKENI. Trimming took 4 bases from V and 0 from J; bases not matched to a gene: 6.

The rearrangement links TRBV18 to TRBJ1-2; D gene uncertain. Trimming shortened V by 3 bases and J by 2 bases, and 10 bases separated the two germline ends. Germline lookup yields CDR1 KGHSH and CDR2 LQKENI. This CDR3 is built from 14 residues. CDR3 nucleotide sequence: TGTGCCAGCTCACCGAATCCCGGGAACTATGGCTACACCTTC. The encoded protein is CASSPNPGNYGYTF. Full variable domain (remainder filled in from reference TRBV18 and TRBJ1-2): NAGVMQNPRHLVRRRGQEARLRCSPMKGHSHVYWYRQLPEEGLKFMVYLQKENIIDESGMPKERFSAEFPKEGPSILRIQQVVRGDSAAYFCASSPNPGNYGYTFGSGTRLTVV.

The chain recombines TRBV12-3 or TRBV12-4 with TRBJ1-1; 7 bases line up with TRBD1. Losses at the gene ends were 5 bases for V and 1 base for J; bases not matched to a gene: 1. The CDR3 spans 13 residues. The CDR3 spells CASSGTENTEAFF. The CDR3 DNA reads TGTGCCAGCAGTGGGACAGAGAACACTGAAGCTTTCTTT.

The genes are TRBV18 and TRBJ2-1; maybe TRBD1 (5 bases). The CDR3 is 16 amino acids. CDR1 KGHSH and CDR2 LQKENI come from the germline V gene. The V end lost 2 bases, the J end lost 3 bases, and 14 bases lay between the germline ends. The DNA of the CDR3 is TGTGCCAGCTCACCAGGCGACAGAGGTTTCTACAATGAGCAGTTCTTC. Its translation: CASSPGDRGFYNEQFF.

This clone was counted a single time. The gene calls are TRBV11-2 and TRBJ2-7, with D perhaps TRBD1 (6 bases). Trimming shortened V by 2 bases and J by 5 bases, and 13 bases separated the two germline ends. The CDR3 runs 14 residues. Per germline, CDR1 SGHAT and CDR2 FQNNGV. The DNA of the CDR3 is TGTGCCAGCAGCTTAAATACAGGGCCCCACGAGCAGTACTTC. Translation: CASSLNTGPHEQYF.

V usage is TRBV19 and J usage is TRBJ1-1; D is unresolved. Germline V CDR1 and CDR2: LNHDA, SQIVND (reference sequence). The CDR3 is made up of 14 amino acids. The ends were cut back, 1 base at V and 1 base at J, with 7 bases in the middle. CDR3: CASSIGSGNTEAFF. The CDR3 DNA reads TGTGCCAGTAGTATAGGGTCGGGGAACACTGAAGCTTTCTTT.

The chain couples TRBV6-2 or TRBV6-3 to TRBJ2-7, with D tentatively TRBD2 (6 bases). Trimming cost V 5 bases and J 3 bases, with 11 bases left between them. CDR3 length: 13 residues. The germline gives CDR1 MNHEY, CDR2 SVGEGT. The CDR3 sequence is CASSGGTHYEQYF. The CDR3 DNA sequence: TGTGCCAGCAGTGGCGGGACTCACTACGAGCAGTACTTC.

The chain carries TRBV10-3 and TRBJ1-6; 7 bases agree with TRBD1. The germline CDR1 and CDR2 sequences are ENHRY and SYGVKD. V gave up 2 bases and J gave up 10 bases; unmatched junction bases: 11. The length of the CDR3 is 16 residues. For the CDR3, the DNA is TGTGCCATCAGTGAGCTCCCACAGGGGCAGAGGTCACCCCTCCACTTT. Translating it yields CAISELPQGQRSPLHF.